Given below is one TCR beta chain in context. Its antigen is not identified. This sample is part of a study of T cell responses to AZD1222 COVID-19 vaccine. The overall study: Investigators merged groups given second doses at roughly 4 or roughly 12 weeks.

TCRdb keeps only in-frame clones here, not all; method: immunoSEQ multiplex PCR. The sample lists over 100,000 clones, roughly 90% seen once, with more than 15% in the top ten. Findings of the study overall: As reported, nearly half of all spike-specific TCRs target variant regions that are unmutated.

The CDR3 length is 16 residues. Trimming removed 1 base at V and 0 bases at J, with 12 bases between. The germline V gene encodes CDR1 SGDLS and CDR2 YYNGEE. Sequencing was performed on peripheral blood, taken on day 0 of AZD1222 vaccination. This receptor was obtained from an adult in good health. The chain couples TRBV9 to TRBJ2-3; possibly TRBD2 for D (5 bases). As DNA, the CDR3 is TGTGCCAGCAGCGTAAGCGCCCCGGGAAGCACAGATACGCAGTATTTT. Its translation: CASSVSAPGSTDTQYF.